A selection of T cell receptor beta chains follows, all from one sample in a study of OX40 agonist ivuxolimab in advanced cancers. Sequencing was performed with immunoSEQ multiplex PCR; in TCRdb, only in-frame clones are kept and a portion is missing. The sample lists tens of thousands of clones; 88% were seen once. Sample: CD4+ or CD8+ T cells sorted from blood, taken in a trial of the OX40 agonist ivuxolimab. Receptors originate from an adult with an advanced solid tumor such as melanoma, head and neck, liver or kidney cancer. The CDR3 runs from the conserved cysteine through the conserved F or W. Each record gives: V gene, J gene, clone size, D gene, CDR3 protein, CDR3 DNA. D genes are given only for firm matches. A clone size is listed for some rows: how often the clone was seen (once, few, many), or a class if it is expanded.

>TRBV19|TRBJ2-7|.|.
CASSKKGRWEQYF
TGTGCCAGTAGTAAAAAAGGAAGGTGGGAGCAGTACTTC
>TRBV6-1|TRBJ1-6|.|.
CASSDQGKSPLHF
TGTGCCAGCAGTGACCAGGGCAAATCACCCCTCCACTTT
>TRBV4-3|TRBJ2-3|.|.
CASSQDTSTDTQYF
TGCGCCAGCAGCCAAGACACTAGCACAGATACGCAGTATTTT
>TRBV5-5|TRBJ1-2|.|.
CASSLDFLGIKNGYTF
TGTGCCAGCAGCTTGGATTTTTTGGGGATTAAGAATGGCTACACCTTC
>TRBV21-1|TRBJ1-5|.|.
CASSKEGRGHQPQHF
TGTGCCAGCAGCAAAGAGGGCAGGGGGCACCAGCCCCAGCATTTT
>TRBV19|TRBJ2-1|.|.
CASSIVGPSFNEQFF
TGTGCCAGTAGTATAGTAGGGCCTAGTTTCAATGAGCAGTTCTTC
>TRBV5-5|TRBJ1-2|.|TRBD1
CASSLAVGTGVGYTF
TGTGCCAGCAGCTTGGCCGTTGGGACAGGGGTTGGCTACACCTTC
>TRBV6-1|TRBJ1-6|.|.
CASRPTVLDSPLHF
TGTGCCAGCAGACCGACAGTCCTCGATTCACCCCTCCACTTT
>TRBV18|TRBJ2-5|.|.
CASSPPGMSPQETQYF
TGTGCCAGCTCACCACCGGGGATGAGTCCCCAAGAGACCCAGTACTTC
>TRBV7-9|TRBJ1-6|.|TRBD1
CASSLGPTGGGNSPLHF
TGTGCCAGCAGCTTAGGACCCACAGGGGGTGGCAATTCACCCCTCCACTTT
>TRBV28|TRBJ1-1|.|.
CASSLTGFTEAFF
TGTGCCAGCAGTCTTACAGGGTTCACTGAAGCTTTCTTT
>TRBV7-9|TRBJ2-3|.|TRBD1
CASSQGQGVPTDTQYF
TGTGCCAGCAGCCAGGGACAGGGGGTCCCCACAGATACGCAGTATTTT
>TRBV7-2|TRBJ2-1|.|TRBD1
CASSSGFGTGHSEQFF
TGTGCCAGCAGCTCCGGTTTCGGGACAGGGCATAGTGAGCAGTTCTTC
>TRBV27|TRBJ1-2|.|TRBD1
CASSSLGTGSVGYTF
TGTGCCAGCAGTTCCCTCGGGACAGGGTCTGTTGGCTACACCTTC
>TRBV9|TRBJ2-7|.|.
CASSATGSSYEQYF
TGTGCCAGCAGCGCGACAGGTTCCTCCTACGAGCAGTACTTC
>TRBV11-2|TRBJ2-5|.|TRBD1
CASTPRGRETQYF
TGTGCCAGCACCCCAAGGGGGCGGGAGACCCAGTACTTC
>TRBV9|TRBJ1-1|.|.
CASSRDSEAFF
TGTGCCAGCAGCCGGGACTCAGAAGCTTTCTTT
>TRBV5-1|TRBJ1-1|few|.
CASSTESGITEAFF
TGCGCCAGCAGCACCGAATCAGGGATCACTGAAGCTTTCTTT
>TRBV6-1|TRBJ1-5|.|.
CASTGLRNQPQHF
TGTGCCAGCACCGGGCTTCGAAATCAGCCCCAGCATTTT
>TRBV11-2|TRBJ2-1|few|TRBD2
CASSPTLLVGGGIVDEQFF
TGTGCCAGCAGCCCGACCTTACTCGTCGGGGGGGGCATAGTAGATGAGCAGTTCTTC
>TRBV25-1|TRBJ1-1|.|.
CASSGGTSGRTEAFF
TGTGCCAGCAGTGGGGGGACTTCTGGGCGCACTGAAGCTTTCTTT
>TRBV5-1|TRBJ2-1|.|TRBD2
CASSLASGLARSEQFF
TGCGCCAGCAGCTTGGCTTCGGGACTAGCTCGCAGTGAGCAGTTCTTC
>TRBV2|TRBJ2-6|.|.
CASRPDLSGANVLTF
TGTGCCAGCAGACCCGACCTCTCTGGGGCCAACGTCCTGACTTTC
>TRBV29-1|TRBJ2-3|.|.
CSVHEVTQYF
TGCAGCGTCCACGAGGTTACGCAGTATTTT
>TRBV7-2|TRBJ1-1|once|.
CASSAQTTGANTEAFF
TGTGCCAGCAGCGCCCAGACAACCGGAGCGAACACTGAAGCTTTCTTT
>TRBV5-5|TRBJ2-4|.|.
CASSLTYLSKNIQYF
TGTGCCAGCAGCTTGACATACTTATCCAAAAACATTCAGTACTTC
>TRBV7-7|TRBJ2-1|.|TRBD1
CASSSTGVGDEQFF
TGTGCTAGCAGCTCTACAGGGGTAGGAGATGAGCAGTTCTTC
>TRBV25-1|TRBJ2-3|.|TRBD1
CASSDPTGAAADTQYF
TGTGCCAGCAGTGACCCCACAGGGGCTGCCGCAGATACGCAGTATTTT
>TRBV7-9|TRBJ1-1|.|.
CASSLARAVNTEAFF
TGTGCCAGCAGCTTAGCTCGGGCAGTGAACACTGAAGCTTTCTTT
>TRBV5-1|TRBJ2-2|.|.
CASSLGGPRTGELFF
TGCGCCAGCAGCTTGGGGGGGCCGAGAACCGGGGAGCTGTTTTTT
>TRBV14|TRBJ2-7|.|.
CASSPRIPYEQYF
TGTGCCAGCAGCCCCCGGATCCCCTACGAGCAGTACTTC
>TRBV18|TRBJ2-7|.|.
CASSKSHNSYEQYF
TGTGCCAGCTCGAAGAGCCACAACTCCTACGAGCAGTACTTC
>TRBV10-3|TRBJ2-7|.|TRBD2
CAIRGGLVEYEQYF
TGTGCCATCAGGGGCGGACTAGTAGAATACGAGCAGTACTTC
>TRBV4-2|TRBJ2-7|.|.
CASSQGGGALYEQYF
TGTGCCAGCAGCCAAGGTGGGGGGGCCCTCTACGAGCAGTACTTC
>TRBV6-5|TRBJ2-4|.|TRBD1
CASSKINRDRVHF
TGTGCCAGCAGTAAAATAAACCGGGACAGGGTACACTTC
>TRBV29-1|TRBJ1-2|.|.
CSVWAALNYGYTF
TGCAGCGTTTGGGCAGCCCTAAACTATGGCTACACCTTC
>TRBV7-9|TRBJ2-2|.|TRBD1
CASSLGQISNTGELFF
TGTGCCAGCAGCTTGGGACAGATCTCGAACACCGGGGAGCTGTTTTTT
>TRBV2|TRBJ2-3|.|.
CASQARGVADTQYF
TGTGCCAGCCAGGCCAGGGGCGTTGCAGATACGCAGTATTTT
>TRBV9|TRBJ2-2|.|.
CASSTPRGATGELFF
TGTGCCAGCAGTACCCCCCGGGGGGCCACCGGGGAGCTGTTTTTT